This T cell receptor beta chain was retrieved from a study of shared clonotypes between healthy human individuals. About the study: The study used three CD4 naive, three CD4 memory, two CD8 naive and one CD8 memory plate per donor.

The method was immunoSEQ multiplex PCR; TCRdb's version includes in-frame clones alone and lacks a portion of them. The sample shows about 980,000 clones, around 80% of them seen only once. Only Caucasian adults living in Nashville, Tennessee served as donors. Trimming took 0 bases from V and 10 from J, leaving 9 bases between them. This CDR3 has 12 amino acids. The germline V gene has CDR1 LNHNV and CDR2 YYDKDF (reference sequence). This receptor was obtained from a man aged 18 to 30 in good health. V is TRBV15 and J is TRBJ1-1; TRBD1 is a possible D gene (6 bases). The material sequenced was memory CD4+ T cells sorted from blood. Subset noted: CD45RA-negative fraction. The CDR3 loop reads CATSRDQGTAFF. The CDR3 region has the DNA TGTGCCACCAGCAGAGACCAGGGGACAGCTTTCTTT.